The 20 T cell receptor beta chains in this list originate from one sample, sequenced in a study of T cells in Graves' hyperthyroidism and ophthalmopathy. The CDR3 regions of TCR beta were amplified from RNA transcripts. HTBI primers were employed in a first-round RT-PCR of the TCR CDR3. TCRdb re-called the multiplex PCR reads through MiXCR, storing one row per CDR3 protein. The table shows some 460,000 distinct CDR3 sequences, with roughly 14% occurring only once. Sequencing was carried out using blood. These receptors all stem from a woman between 18 and 29 years old with Graves' hyperthyroidism.

The sample holds many counts of this clonotype. The chain employs TRBV20-1 and TRBJ1-1; D is unclear. The CDR3 contains 14 residues. The V end lost 6 bases, the J end lost 0 bases, and 14 bases lay between the germline ends. Germline lookup yields CDR1 DFQATT and CDR2 SNEGSKA (reference sequence). CDR3 loop: CSADPWQVNTEAFF. Written as DNA, the CDR3 is TGCAGTGCCGATCCGTGGCAGGTGAACACTGAAGCTTTCTTT.

The chain has TRBV2 and TRBJ1-2, with 7 positions matching TRBD1. Losses at the gene ends were 0 bases for V and 8 bases for J; bases not matched to a gene: 9. This CDR3 is built from 15 residues. CDR1 is SNHLY, CDR2 FYNNEI, per germline. DNA for the CDR3: TGTGCCAGCAGTGAAGCAAAGGGGGCAATCTACGGCTACACCTTC. Translated: CASSEAKGAIYGYTF.

This chain connects TRBV28 to TRBJ2-7; 9 bases fit TRBD1. This CDR3 comprises 14 residues. CDR1 and CDR2 from the germline V gene are MDHEN and SYDVKM. Trimming took 6 bases from V and 3 from J; bases not matched to a gene: 6. CDR3 sequence reads: CASRDPGQGYEQYF. In nucleotides, the CDR3 is TGTGCCAGCAGGGACCCGGGACAGGGCTACGAGCAGTACTTC.

Ten or more counts support this clonotype. The rearrangement links TRBV20-1 to TRBJ2-1; no reliable D call. The CDR3 totals 12 residues. The germline gives CDR1 DFQATT, CDR2 SNEGSKA (reference sequence). V shed 0 bases and J shed 2 bases, with 2 bases lying between them. In DNA, the CDR3 is TGCAGTGCTAGAGATGCCTACAATGAGCAGTTCTTC. Its translation is CSARDAYNEQFF.

This clonotype came up many times. The CDR3, as DNA: TGTGCCATCAGTGAGGACAGCGATAGCAATCAGCCCCAGCATTTT. Residues: CAISEDSDSNQPQHF. The gene calls are TRBV10-3 and TRBJ1-5; D perhaps matches TRBD1 (5 bases). The CDR3 runs 15 residues. V was trimmed by 2 bases and J by 0 bases, leaving 8 bases between them. Germline CDR1 and CDR2: ENHRY and SYGVKD.

The sample holds many counts of this clonotype. J is TRBJ2-5 and V is TRBV4-1; weak D call: TRBD1 (5 bases). This CDR3 has 13 residues. Trimming removed 0 bases from V and 5 bases from J, with 7 bases in between. Looked up from germline, CDR1 is MGHRA and CDR2 is YSYEKL. The chain's CDR3 is CASSQDYRETQYF. Here the CDR3 DNA reads TGCGCCAGCAGCCAAGATTACAGGGAGACCCAGTACTTC.

This clonotype was detected ten times or more. V is TRBV27 and J is TRBJ2-4, with 16 bases identical to TRBD2. The ends lost 5 bases at V and 2 bases at J; junction bases unmatched: 6. The CDR3 sequence is 18 residues long. CDR1 is MNHEY and CDR2 is SMNVEV in the germline V gene (reference sequence). CDR3 residues: CASSVGTSGRATKNIQYF. Here the CDR3 DNA reads TGTGCCAGCAGTGTAGGGACTAGCGGGAGGGCGACCAAAAACATTCAGTACTTC.

The chain joins TRBV29-1 to TRBJ1-4, with 10 bases matching TRBD1. V lost 7 bases to trimming and J lost 7 bases; unmatched junction nucleotides: 3. The germline gives CDR1 SQVTM, CDR2 ANQGSEA. This CDR3 has 12 amino acids. The CDR3 bases are TGCAGCGCGACAGGGGGCGGTGAAAAACTGTTTTTT. Its translation: CSATGGGEKLFF.

This clonotype was seen a handful of times. The V gene is TRBV19, the J gene TRBJ1-2; tentatively, D is TRBD1 (6 bases). V was trimmed by 7 bases and J by 4 bases, leaving 19 bases between them. Germline V gene sequence: CDR1 LNHDA, CDR2 SQIVND (reference sequence). The CDR3 loop spans 15 amino acids. The CDR3 DNA is TGTGCCAGTACCCTCGCGAAAGGGGGAGGCTATGGCTACACCTTC. This sequence encodes CASTLAKGGGYGYTF.

Ten or more counts support this clonotype. The chain carries TRBV12-5 and TRBJ2-5; possibly TRBD1 for D (7 bases). The CDR3 consists of 17 residues. Trimming shortened V by 7 bases and J by 1 base, and 22 bases separated the two germline ends. The V gene's germline CDR1 is LGHNT and CDR2 FRNRAP. Written as DNA, the CDR3 is TGTGCTAGTGCAGGGGGAGGCACGACCTTATCCCAAGAGACCCAGTACTTC. Its translation: CASAGGGTTLSQETQYF.

This clonotype came up many times. The CDR3 DNA sequence: TGCAGTGCTAGATATAGCGGACTCTACGAGCAGTACTTC. The encoded protein is CSARYSGLYEQYF. The chain is built from TRBV20-1 and TRBJ2-7, with D perhaps matching TRBD2 (6 bases). V lost 2 bases to trimming and J lost 3 bases, with 11 bases between them. The CDR3 runs to 13 residues. In germline, CDR1 is DFQATT, CDR2 SNEGSKA (reference sequence).

This rearrangement joins TRBV19 to TRBJ1-1; D is unclear. CDR3 size: 15 residues. V was pared by 3 bases and J by 2 bases, with 13 bases between. Looked up from germline, CDR1 is LNHDA and CDR2 is SQIVND (reference sequence). The CDR3 sequence: CASSIYGQPNTEAFF. Written as DNA, the CDR3 is TGTGCCAGTAGTATCTACGGGCAGCCAAACACTGAAGCTTTCTTT.

This clonotype was detected ten times or more. Here the CDR3 reads CAITPGVGFGYEQYF. DNA of the CDR3: TGTGCCATAACACCGGGGGTAGGGTTCGGCTACGAGCAGTACTTC. The genes are TRBV2 and TRBJ2-7; TRBD2 is a possible D gene (6 bases). This CDR3 comprises 15 residues. Looked up from germline, CDR1 is SNHLY and CDR2 is FYNNEI. V lost 10 bases and J lost 3, with 22 bases in between. Using reference TRBV2 and TRBJ2-7 for the parts outside the CDR3, the full variable domain is EPEVTQTPSHQVTQMGQEVILRCVPISNHLYFYWYRQILGQKVEFLVSFYNNEISEKSEIFDDQFSVERPDGSNFTLKIRSTKLEDSAMYFCAITPGVGFGYEQYFGPGTRLTVT.

This clonotype was detected many times. The gene calls are TRBV2 and TRBJ2-3; 8 bases are shared with TRBD1. J gave up 1 base and V 9 bases, and 6 bases lay outside the gene matches. The germline V gene encodes CDR1 SNHLY and CDR2 FYNNEI. This CDR3 is built from 14 residues. The CDR3, as DNA: TGTGCCAGTCCCGGACAGGGAGGCACAGATACGCAGTATTTT. As protein: CASPGQGGTDTQYF. The variable domain in full, completed from reference TRBV2 and TRBJ2-3, reads EPEVTQTPSHQVTQMGQEVILRCVPISNHLYFYWYRQILGQKVEFLVSFYNNEISEKSEIFDDQFSVERPDGSNFTLKIRSTKLEDSAMYFCASPGQGGTDTQYFGPGTRLTVL.

The chain uses TRBV19 and TRBJ2-1; 10 nucleotides align to TRBD2. CDR1 is LNHDA, CDR2 SQIVND, per germline (reference sequence). This CDR3 comprises 16 residues. V trimming: 7 bases; J trimming: 8 bases; junction bases outside the gene matches: 14. The CDR3 DNA reads as TGTGCCAGTATCCCAGCGGGGGGGCCCCAATTTGATGAGCAGTTCTTC. Its translation: CASIPAGGPQFDEQFF.

Ten or more counts support this clonotype. The V and J genes are TRBV3-1 and TRBJ2-7, with D unclear. This CDR3 comprises 14 residues. Trimming pared 4 bases from V and 0 bases from J, leaving 10 bases between. Germline V gene sequence: CDR1 LGHDT, CDR2 YNNKEL (reference sequence). The CDR3 sequence is CASSRRSSSYEQYF. The CDR3 DNA follows: TGTGCCAGCAGCCGTCGATCGAGCTCCTACGAGCAGTACTTC.

This clonotype was seen many times. The chain links TRBV16 to TRBJ2-1; maybe TRBD1 (6 bases). V lost 0 bases to trimming and J lost 15 bases, with 12 bases between them. Per the germline V gene, CDR1 is KGHSY and CDR2 is FQNENV. The length of the CDR3 is 12 residues. CDR3: CASSQSAGVAFF. The CDR3 coding sequence is TGTGCCAGCAGCCAATCGGCAGGGGTGGCGTTCTTC. The variable domain in full, with the rest retrieved from reference TRBV16 and TRBJ2-1, is GEEVAQTPKHLVRGEGQKAKLYCAPIKGHSYVFWYQQVLKNEFKFLISFQNENVFDETGMPKERFSAKCLPNSPCSLEIQATKLEDSAVYFCASSQSAGVAFFGPGTRLTVL.

This clonotype has at least ten counts. The chain is built from TRBV12-5 and TRBJ2-1, with a weak D call TRBD1 (6 bases). V gave up 0 bases and J gave up 5 bases, with 14 bases separating them. Germline V gene sequence: CDR1 LGHNT, CDR2 FRNRAP. The CDR3 has 16 residues. The CDR3 protein is CASGLVLGRQDNEQFF. Written as DNA, the CDR3 is TGTGCTAGTGGTTTGGTGCTTGGGAGACAGGACAATGAGCAGTTCTTC.

This clonotype occurred many times. The rearrangement links TRBV20-1 to TRBJ1-3, with D perhaps matching TRBD1 (5 bases). V was cut by 7 bases and J by 0 bases, with 13 bases left in between. The CDR3 sequence is 14 residues long. Germline V CDR1 and CDR2: DFQATT, SNEGSKA (reference sequence). The DNA of the CDR3 is TGCAGTGTGGAGGGGTCCAGCTCTGGAAACACCATATATTTT. Protein product: CSVEGSSSGNTIYF.

The chain recombines TRBV7-3 with TRBJ1-6; TRBD1 matches at 10 bases. This CDR3 region has 15 residues. The trim removed 6 bases at V and 6 bases at J, leaving 5 bases unmatched. Per the germline V gene, CDR1 is SGHTA and CDR2 is FQGTGA. As DNA, the CDR3 is TGTGCCAGCAGACTGACAGGGGGCGGTAATTCACCCCTCCACTTT. Protein sequence: CASRLTGGGNSPLHF. The full variable domain, in which reference TRBV7-3 and TRBJ1-6 provide the parts outside the CDR3, is GAGVSQTPSNKVTEKGKYVELRCDPISGHTALYWYRQSLGQGPEFLIYFQGTGAADDSGLPNDRFFAVRPEGSVSTLKIQRTERGDSAVYLCASRLTGGGNSPLHFGNGTRLTVT.